This T cell receptor beta chain comes out of a study of cytomegalovirus exposure and HLA in healthy donors. Clones were sequenced by immunoSEQ multiplex PCR, and TCRdb holds only the in-frame ones, with some missing. The table lists about 120,000 clones, approximately 91% of them singletons. Findings and limits, study-wide: Reports indicated that the classifier achieved high specificity and sensitivity in diagnosing cytomegalovirus status. CMV antigen specificity of a few CMV-associated chains was confirmed in vitro. Most TCR sequences were uncommon, yet certain public TCRs appeared in many donors.

For this clone: Antigen unknown.

Trimming at V came to 5 bases and at J to 0 bases, leaving 4 bases not matched to a gene. The CDR3 is made up of 15 amino acids. The germline V gene has CDR1 MNHEY and CDR2 SMNVEV (reference sequence). The receptor was derived from a woman aged 18 to 35 in good health and CMV-seronegative. V and J are TRBV27 and TRBJ2-1; TRBD2 matches at 7 bases. The sequencing sample was made of PBMCs. The CDR3 nucleotides read TGTGCCAGCAGTCACCGGACTAGCTCCTACAATGAGCAGTTCTTC. Translation gives CASSHRTSSYNEQFF.